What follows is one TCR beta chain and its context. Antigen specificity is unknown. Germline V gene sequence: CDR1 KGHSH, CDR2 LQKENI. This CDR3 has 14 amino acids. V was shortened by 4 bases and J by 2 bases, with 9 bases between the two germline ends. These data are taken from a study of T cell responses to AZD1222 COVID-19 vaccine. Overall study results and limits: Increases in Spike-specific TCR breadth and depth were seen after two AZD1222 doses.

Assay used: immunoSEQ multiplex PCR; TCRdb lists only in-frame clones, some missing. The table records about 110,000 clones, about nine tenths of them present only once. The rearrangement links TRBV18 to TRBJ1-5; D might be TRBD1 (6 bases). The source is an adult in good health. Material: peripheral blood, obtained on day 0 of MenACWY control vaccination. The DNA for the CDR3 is TGTGCCAGCTCACAGGACAGCCGCAATCAGCCCCAGCATTTT. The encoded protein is CASSQDSRNQPQHF. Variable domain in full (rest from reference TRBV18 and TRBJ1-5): NAGVMQNPRHLVRRRGQEARLRCSPMKGHSHVYWYRQLPEEGLKFMVYLQKENIIDESGMPKERFSAEFPKEGPSILRIQQVVRGDSAAYFCASSQDSRNQPQHFGDGTRLSIL.